These 10 T cell receptor beta chains were all obtained from the same sample, sequenced in a study of T cell clonality in common variable immunodeficiency. Clones were read by immunoSEQ multiplex PCR, and TCRdb kept only the in-frame ones, dropping some. Observed in the sample are roughly 25,000 clones, none of them singletons. Points from the study as a whole: Fewer deletions and N-nucleotide insertions were reportedly seen in common variable immunodeficiency TCR beta sequences.

Antigen specificity for these receptors is unknown. The specimen sequenced was peripheral blood mononuclear cells. The origin of the receptors is a human donor with common variable immunodeficiency.

This clone was recorded a few times. Read sequence stops 3 residues before the CDR3 end, and the germline J gene provides the missing end. The chain joins TRBV2 to TRBJ1-5; tentative D call: TRBD1 (6 bases). CDR3 length equals 15 residues. Germline V lookup: CDR1 SNHLY, CDR2 FYNNEI. V lost 7 bases and J lost 0, with 13 bases in between. The CDR3 loop is CASTGGAISNQPQHF. The part of the CDR3 DNA that was read is TGTGCCAGCACGGGGGGGGCAATTAGCAATCAGCCC.

This clone was detected only a few times. Coverage ceases 3 residues before the CDR3 finishes, and the germline J gene fills in the end. The chain is built from TRBV5-1 and TRBJ2-7; 12 bases fit TRBD2. Germline V gene sequence: CDR1 SGHRS, CDR2 YFSETQ. Trimming removed 1 base from V and 1 base from J; junction bases left unmatched: 6. The CDR3 contains 17 residues. The DNA read from the CDR3 is TGCGCCAGCAGCTTGAGTGGACTAGCGGGATTGTCCTACGAG. It yields the protein CASSLSGLAGLSYE. The full CDR3 protein reads CASSLSGLAGLSYEQYF.

This clone was counted many times. The sequence runs out 3 residues before the end of the CDR3; the remainder is reconstructed from the germline J gene. The J gene is TRBJ1-5, the V gene TRBV6-2 or TRBV6-3; 7 bases line up with TRBD1. This CDR3 spans 16 amino acids. Germline V gene data show CDR1 as MNHEY and CDR2 as SVGEGT. V shed 6 bases, J shed 4 bases, and the junction held 12 bases outside the gene matches. The covered CDR3 bases are TGTGCCAGCAGCAGAATAGGGACAGTAATAAATCAGCCC. It is translated as CASSRIGTVINQP. The CDR3, in full, reads CASSRIGTVINQPQHF.

This clone occurred many times. The read finishes 3 residues shy of the CDR3 end, and the germline J gene is used to complete it. The V gene is TRBV29-1, the J gene TRBJ2-1; 10 bases match TRBD2. Losses at the gene ends were 6 bases for V and 7 bases for J; bases not matched to a gene: 6. The CDR3 totals 13 residues. CDR1 and CDR2 from the germline V gene are SQVTM and ANQGSEA. This CDR3 reads CSVKLAGTNEQFF. The covered CDR3 bases are TGCAGCGTAAAACTAGCGGGAACGAATGAG.

This clone was seen many times. The covered CDR3 bases are TGTGCCAGCAGCTTAGAGGAGGGCACGATGAACGAG. Translating gives CASSLEEGTMNE. The whole CDR3 region reads CASSLEEGTMNEQYF. The chain has TRBV7-6 and TRBJ2-7; the D gene is possibly TRBD2 (6 bases). The read terminates 3 residues before the CDR3 end, so the remaining end is supplied by the germline J gene. Per the germline V gene, CDR1 is SGHVS and CDR2 is FNYEAQ. The CDR3 is made up of 15 amino acids. Trimming took off 1 base at V and 5 bases at J, with 15 bases between the two ends.

This clone was seen repeatedly, ten times or more. The CDR3 end lies 3 residues beyond the end of the read and is filled in from the germline J gene. The rearrangement joins TRBV2 to TRBJ2-3, with 9 bases lining up with TRBD1. CDR3 size: 15 residues. Germline CDR1 is SNHLY and CDR2 is FYNNEI. After removal of 6 bases from V and 1 base from J, the junction contained 5 bases not matched to a gene. The CDR3 protein is CASRARQGGTDTQYF. CDR3 DNA (partial): TGTGCCAGCAGGGCCCGACAGGGGGGCACAGATACG.

This clone was seen at least ten times. The DNA ends 3 residues before the CDR3 does, and the rest of the CDR3 is filled in from the germline J gene. The chain links TRBV19 to TRBJ2-3; D is perhaps TRBD2 (5 bases). The CDR3 is made up of 13 amino acids. Germline-derived CDR1 and CDR2 are LNHDA and SQIVND (reference sequence). V was cut by 5 bases and J by 4 bases, with 10 bases left in between. The CDR3: CASSLRRADTQYF. CDR3 DNA, as far as it was read: TGTGCCAGTAGTTTGCGGCGGGCAGATACG.

Ten or more counts support this clone. The sequenced fragment ends 3 residues before the CDR3 boundary, so the rest is inferred from the germline J gene. This rearrangement joins TRBV30 to TRBJ2-3, with unresolved D. From germline, CDR1 is GTSNPN and CDR2 SVGIG (reference sequence). Trimming shortened V by 0 bases and J by 4 bases, and 14 bases separated the two germline ends. The CDR3 loop spans 15 amino acids. CDR3 protein: CAWSVKGSPSDTQYF. The part of the CDR3 DNA that was read is TGTGCCTGGAGTGTAAAAGGGTCCCCCTCAGATACG. Filled out from reference TRBV30 and TRBJ2-3, the complete variable domain reads SQTIHQWPATLVQPVGSPLSLECTVEGTSNPNLYWYRQAAGRGLQLLFYSVGIGQISSEVPQNLSASRPQDRQFILSSKKLLLSDSGFYLCAWSVKGSPSDTQYFGPGTRLTVL.

This clone was recorded at least ten times. The CDR3 bases that were read are TGTGCCAGCAGTGGCGGCGGGACTATTCAAGAGACC. This gives the protein CASSGGGTIQET. The full CDR3 protein reads CASSGGGTIQETQYF. This chain connects TRBV6-1 to TRBJ2-5, with 7 nucleotides matching TRBD2. The read terminates 3 residues before the CDR3 end, so the remaining end is supplied by the germline J gene. The CDR3 consists of 15 residues. Germline CDR1 and CDR2: MNHNS and SASEGT. The ends lost 4 bases at V and 2 bases at J; junction bases unmatched: 7.

This clone was seen a few times. This CDR3 is CASSGDTGSYGYTF. Partial CDR3 DNA: TGTGCCAGCAGTGGGGACACAGGGTCGTATGGC. The V gene is TRBV2, the J gene TRBJ1-2, with D perhaps matching TRBD1 (6 bases). Coverage ceases 3 residues before the CDR3 finishes, and the germline J gene fills in the end. The germline gives CDR1 SNHLY, CDR2 FYNNEI. The CDR3 spans 14 residues. V lost 4 bases and J 5 bases, leaving 14 bases between the germline ends. The complete variable domain, with remaining parts taken from reference TRBV2 and TRBJ1-2, reads EPEVTQTPSHQVTQMGQEVILRCVPISNHLYFYWYRQILGQKVEFLVSFYNNEISEKSEIFDDQFSVERPDGSNFTLKIRSTKLEDSAMYFCASSGDTGSYGYTFGSGTRLTVV.